This is a list of T cell receptor beta chains from one sample in a study of T-cell memory formation after mild COVID-19. TCRdb independently ran MiXCR on the 5' RACE reads; one entry per CDR3 protein. Found here are 140,000 or so distinct CDR3 sequences, 6% to 7% of them singletons; the top ten hold just over 2%. The sequenced sample consisted of PBMCs or a T cell subset sorted from them (not recorded which). The receptors were gathered from an adult woman who had mild COVID-19 (a few samples of this study predate the infection). Cell type and time point are not known. CDR3s include the opening cysteine and the closing phenylalanine or tryptophan. Each record gives: D gene, V gene, clone size, J gene, CDR3 protein, CDR3 DNA. D genes are given only for firm matches. Clone sizes are given selectively: once, few, many, or a class where the clone is expanded.

d_call: TRBD1; v_call: TRBV5-1; clone_size: few; j_call: TRBJ1-2; cdr3_aa: CASRKETGAQRGGGYTF; cdr3_nt: TGCGCCAGCAGGAAGGAGACAGGGGCCCAACGAGGAGGAGGCTACACCTTC
d_call: -; v_call: TRBV7-2; clone_size: -; j_call: TRBJ2-1; cdr3_aa: CASSLVGSGPYNEQFF; cdr3_nt: TGTGCCAGCAGCTTAGTTGGTAGCGGTCCCTACAATGAGCAGTTCTTC
d_call: -; v_call: TRBV4-3; clone_size: many; j_call: TRBJ2-5; cdr3_aa: CASSQGGTVQETQYF; cdr3_nt: TGCGCCAGCAGCCAAGGGGGGACGGTCCAAGAGACCCAGTACTTC
d_call: TRBD1; v_call: TRBV18; clone_size: few; j_call: TRBJ1-1; cdr3_aa: CASSPPGGNTEAFF; cdr3_nt: TGTGCCAGCTCACCGCCAGGGGGCAACACTGAAGCTTTCTTT
d_call: TRBD1; v_call: TRBV19; clone_size: -; j_call: TRBJ2-1; cdr3_aa: CASSPGTGIGEQFF; cdr3_nt: TGTGCCAGTAGCCCCGGGACAGGGATTGGCGAGCAGTTCTTC
d_call: TRBD2; v_call: TRBV20-1; clone_size: many; j_call: TRBJ2-1; cdr3_aa: CSAREGTSGSIARNEQFF; cdr3_nt: TGCAGTGCTAGAGAAGGGACTAGCGGGAGTATTGCTCGCAATGAGCAGTTCTTC
d_call: -; v_call: TRBV25-1; clone_size: few; j_call: TRBJ1-2; cdr3_aa: CASSETTFRYGYTF; cdr3_nt: TGTGCCAGCAGTGAGACGACCTTTCGATATGGCTACACCTTC
d_call: -; v_call: TRBV15; clone_size: many; j_call: TRBJ1-4; cdr3_aa: CATSTLRGEGIEKLFF; cdr3_nt: TGTGCCACCAGCACACTTCGTGGGGAAGGGATTGAAAAACTGTTTTTT
d_call: -; v_call: TRBV12-3/TRBV12-4; clone_size: few; j_call: TRBJ1-2; cdr3_aa: CASSPGLGDGYTF; cdr3_nt: TGTGCCAGCAGTCCCGGCCTCGGGGATGGCTACACCTTC
d_call: -; v_call: TRBV4-3; clone_size: many; j_call: TRBJ1-1; cdr3_aa: CASSQGERTEAFF; cdr3_nt: TGCGCCAGCAGCCAGGGGGAGAGAACTGAAGCTTTCTTT
d_call: -; v_call: TRBV9; clone_size: few; j_call: TRBJ1-2; cdr3_aa: CASSVGGVGYGYTF; cdr3_nt: TGTGCCAGCAGCGTAGGGGGCGTAGGCTATGGCTACACCTTC
d_call: TRBD2; v_call: TRBV4-1; clone_size: -; j_call: TRBJ2-1; cdr3_aa: CASSPRGAGEYNEQFF; cdr3_nt: TGCGCCAGCAGCCCGCGCGGAGCGGGGGAGTACAATGAGCAGTTCTTC
d_call: -; v_call: TRBV12-3/TRBV12-4; clone_size: -; j_call: TRBJ1-1; cdr3_aa: CASSLGSRSDTEAFF; cdr3_nt: TGTGCCAGCAGTTTGGGGAGTAGGTCGGACACTGAAGCTTTCTTT
d_call: TRBD1; v_call: TRBV5-5; clone_size: few; j_call: TRBJ2-7; cdr3_aa: CASSLIGTGLSYEQYF; cdr3_nt: TGTGCCAGCAGCTTGATCGGGACAGGCCTCTCCTACGAGCAGTACTTC
d_call: -; v_call: TRBV5-1; clone_size: few; j_call: TRBJ1-2; cdr3_aa: CASRAGTRNYGYTF; cdr3_nt: TGCGCCAGCAGGGCCGGGACACGGAACTATGGCTACACCTTC
d_call: -; v_call: TRBV4-1; clone_size: -; j_call: TRBJ1-1; cdr3_aa: CASSTQTGSYEAFF; cdr3_nt: TGCGCCAGCAGCACACAAACAGGGTCGTATGAAGCTTTCTTT